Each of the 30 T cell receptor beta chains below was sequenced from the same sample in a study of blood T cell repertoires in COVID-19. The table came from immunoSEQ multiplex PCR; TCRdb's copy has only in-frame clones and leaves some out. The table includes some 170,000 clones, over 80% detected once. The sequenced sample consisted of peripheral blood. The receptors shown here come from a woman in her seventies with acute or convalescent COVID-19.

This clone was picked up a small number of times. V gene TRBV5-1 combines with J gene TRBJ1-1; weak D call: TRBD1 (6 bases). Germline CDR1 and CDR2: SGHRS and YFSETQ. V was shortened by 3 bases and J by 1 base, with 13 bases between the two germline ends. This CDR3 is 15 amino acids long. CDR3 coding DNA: TGCGCCAGCAGCTACCAGGGGAGGGGGAACACTGAAGCTTTCTTT. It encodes CASSYQGRGNTEAFF.

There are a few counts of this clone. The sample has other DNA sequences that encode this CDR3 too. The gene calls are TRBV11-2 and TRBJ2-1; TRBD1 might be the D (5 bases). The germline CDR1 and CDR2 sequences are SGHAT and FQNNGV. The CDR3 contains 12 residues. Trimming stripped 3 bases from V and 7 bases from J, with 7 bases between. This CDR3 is CASSLAGNEQFF. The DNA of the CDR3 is TGTGCCAGCAGCTTGGCAGGGAATGAGCAGTTCTTC.

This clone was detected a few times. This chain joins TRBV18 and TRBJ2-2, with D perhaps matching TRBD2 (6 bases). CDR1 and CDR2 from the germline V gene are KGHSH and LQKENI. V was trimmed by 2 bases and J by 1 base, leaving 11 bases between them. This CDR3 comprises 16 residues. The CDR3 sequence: CASSPSRGWNTGELFF. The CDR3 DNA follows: TGTGCCAGCTCACCATCCCGGGGGTGGAACACCGGGGAGCTGTTTTTT. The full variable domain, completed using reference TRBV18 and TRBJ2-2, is NAGVMQNPRHLVRRRGQEARLRCSPMKGHSHVYWYRQLPEEGLKFMVYLQKENIIDESGMPKERFSAEFPKEGPSILRIQQVVRGDSAAYFCASSPSRGWNTGELFFGEGSRLTVL.

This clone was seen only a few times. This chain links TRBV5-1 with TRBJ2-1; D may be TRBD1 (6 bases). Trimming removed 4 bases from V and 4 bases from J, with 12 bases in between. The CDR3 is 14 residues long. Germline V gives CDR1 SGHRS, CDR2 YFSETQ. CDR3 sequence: CASSPGQLYNEQFF. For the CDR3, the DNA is TGCGCCAGCAGCCCGGGACAACTATACAATGAGCAGTTCTTC.

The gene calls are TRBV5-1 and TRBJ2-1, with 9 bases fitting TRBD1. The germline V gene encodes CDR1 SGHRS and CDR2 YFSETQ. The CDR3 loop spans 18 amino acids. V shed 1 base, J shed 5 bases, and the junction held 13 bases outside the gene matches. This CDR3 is CASSLRTNRGLADNEQFF. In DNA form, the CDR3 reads TGCGCCAGCAGCTTGAGAACCAACAGGGGGCTCGCGGACAATGAGCAGTTCTTC.

DNA of the CDR3: TGTGCCAGCAGTTTTACCCAGGGTACGTCTAATGAAAAACTGTTTTTT. As protein: CASSFTQGTSNEKLFF. J is TRBJ1-4 and V is TRBV28, with D maybe TRBD1 (5 bases). Trimming took off 3 bases at V and 3 bases at J, with 14 bases between the two ends. The germline gives CDR1 MDHEN, CDR2 SYDVKM. CDR3 length equals 16 residues. The whole variable domain, filled in from reference TRBV28 and TRBJ1-4, reads DVKVTQSSRYLVKRTGEKVFLECVQDMDHENMFWYRQDPGLGLRLIYFSYDVKMKEKGDIPEGYSVSREKKERFSLILESASTNQTSMYLCASSFTQGTSNEKLFFGSGTQLSVL.

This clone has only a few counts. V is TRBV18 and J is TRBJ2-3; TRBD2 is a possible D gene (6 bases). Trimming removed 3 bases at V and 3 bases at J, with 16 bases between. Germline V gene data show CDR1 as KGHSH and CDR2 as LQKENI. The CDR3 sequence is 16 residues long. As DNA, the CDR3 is TGTGCCAGCTCACCTCTTCTGGGGGGTACAACAGATACGCAGTATTTT. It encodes CASSPLLGGTTDTQYF.

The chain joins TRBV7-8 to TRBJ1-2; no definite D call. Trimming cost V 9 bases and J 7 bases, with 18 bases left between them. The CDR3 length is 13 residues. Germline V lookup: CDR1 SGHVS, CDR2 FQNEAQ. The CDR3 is CASRPVRGSGYTF. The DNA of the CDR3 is TGTGCCAGTCGTCCGGTAAGAGGTTCTGGCTACACCTTC.

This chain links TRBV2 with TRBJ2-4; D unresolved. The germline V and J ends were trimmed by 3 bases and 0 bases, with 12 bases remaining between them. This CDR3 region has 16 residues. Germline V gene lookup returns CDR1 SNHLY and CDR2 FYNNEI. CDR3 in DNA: TGTGCCAGCAGTGAGGAAACTATCCTAGCCAAAAACATTCAGTACTTC. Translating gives CASSEETILAKNIQYF.

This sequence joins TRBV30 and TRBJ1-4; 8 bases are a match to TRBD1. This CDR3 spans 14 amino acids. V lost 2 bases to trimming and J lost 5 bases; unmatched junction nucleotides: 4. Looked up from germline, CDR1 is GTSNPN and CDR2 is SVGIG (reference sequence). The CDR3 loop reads CAWSRTGGNEKLFF. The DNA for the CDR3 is TGTGCCTGGAGTCGTACAGGGGGGAATGAAAAACTGTTTTTT.

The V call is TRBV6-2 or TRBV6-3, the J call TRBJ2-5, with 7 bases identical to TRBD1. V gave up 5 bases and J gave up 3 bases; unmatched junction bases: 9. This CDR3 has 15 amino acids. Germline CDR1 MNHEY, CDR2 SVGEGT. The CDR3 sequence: CASSRDRVREETQYF. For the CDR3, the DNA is TGTGCCAGCAGTCGCGACAGGGTTCGGGAAGAGACCCAGTACTTC.

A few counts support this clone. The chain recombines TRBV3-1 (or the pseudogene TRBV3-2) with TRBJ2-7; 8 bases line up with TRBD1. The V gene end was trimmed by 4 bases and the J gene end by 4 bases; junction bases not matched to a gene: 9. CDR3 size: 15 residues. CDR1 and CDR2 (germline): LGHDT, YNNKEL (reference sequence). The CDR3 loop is CASSPRQGNRYEQYF. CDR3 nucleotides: TGTGCCAGCAGCCCTCGACAGGGGAACAGATACGAGCAGTACTTC.

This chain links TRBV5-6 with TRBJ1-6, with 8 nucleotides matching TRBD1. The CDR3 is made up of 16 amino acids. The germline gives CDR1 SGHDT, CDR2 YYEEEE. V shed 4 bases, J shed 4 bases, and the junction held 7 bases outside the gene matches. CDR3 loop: CASSRDRRLYNSPLHF. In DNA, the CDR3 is TGTGCCAGCAGCCGGGACAGGAGGCTATATAATTCACCCCTCCACTTT. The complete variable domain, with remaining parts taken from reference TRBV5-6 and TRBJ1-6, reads DAGVTQSPTHLIKTRGQQVTLRCSPKSGHDTVSWYQQALGQGPQFIFQYYEEEERQRGNFPDRFSGHQFPNYSSELNVNALLLGDSALYLCASSRDRRLYNSPLHFGNGTRLTVT.

The CDR3 loop is CASSPLGQGNTEAFF. Here the CDR3 DNA reads TGTGCCAGCTCACCCCTGGGACAGGGCAACACTGAAGCTTTCTTT. The V and J genes are TRBV18 and TRBJ1-1, with TRBD1 matching over 9 bases. The CDR3 is made up of 15 amino acids. V was pared by 3 bases and J by 2 bases, with 4 bases of the junction left unmatched. Germline CDR1 and CDR2: KGHSH and LQKENI.

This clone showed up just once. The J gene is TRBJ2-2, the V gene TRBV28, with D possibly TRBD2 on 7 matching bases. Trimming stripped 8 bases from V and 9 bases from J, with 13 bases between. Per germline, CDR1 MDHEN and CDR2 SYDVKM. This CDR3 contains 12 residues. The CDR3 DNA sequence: TGTGCCAGCGGGGGGGCGATTCGGGAGCTGTTTTTT. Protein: CASGGAIRELFF. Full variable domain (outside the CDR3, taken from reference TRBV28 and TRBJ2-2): DVKVTQSSRYLVKRTGEKVFLECVQDMDHENMFWYRQDPGLGLRLIYFSYDVKMKEKGDIPEGYSVSREKKERFSLILESASTNQTSMYLCASGGAIRELFFGEGSRLTVL.

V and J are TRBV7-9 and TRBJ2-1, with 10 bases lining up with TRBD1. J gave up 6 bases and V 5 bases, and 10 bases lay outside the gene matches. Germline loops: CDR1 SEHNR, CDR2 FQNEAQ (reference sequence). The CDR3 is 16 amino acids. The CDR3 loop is CASSDRDRGFFNEQFF. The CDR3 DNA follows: TGTGCCAGCAGCGACCGGGACAGGGGATTCTTCAATGAGCAGTTCTTC.

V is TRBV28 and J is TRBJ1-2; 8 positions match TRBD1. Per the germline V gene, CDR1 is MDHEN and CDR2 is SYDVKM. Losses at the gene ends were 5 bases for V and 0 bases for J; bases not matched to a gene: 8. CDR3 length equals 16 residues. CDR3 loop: CASSDPLQGANYGYTF. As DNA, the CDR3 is TGTGCCAGCAGTGACCCGTTACAGGGGGCTAACTATGGCTACACCTTC.

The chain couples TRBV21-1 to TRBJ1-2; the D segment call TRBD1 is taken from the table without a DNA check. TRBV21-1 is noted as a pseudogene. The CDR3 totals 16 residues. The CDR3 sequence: CASSALGARTLYGYTF. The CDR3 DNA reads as TGTGCCAGCAGCGCGCTGGGGGCCCGAACCCTCTATGGCTACACCTTC.

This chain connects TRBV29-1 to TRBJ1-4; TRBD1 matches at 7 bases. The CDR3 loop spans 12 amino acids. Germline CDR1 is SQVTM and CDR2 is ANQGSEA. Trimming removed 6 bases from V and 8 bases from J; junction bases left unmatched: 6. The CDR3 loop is CSVRQGNEKLFF. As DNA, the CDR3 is TGCAGCGTCAGACAGGGAAACGAAAAACTGTTTTTT. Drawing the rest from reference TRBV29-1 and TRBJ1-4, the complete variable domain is SAVISQKPSRDICQRGTSLTIQCQVDSQVTMMFWYRQQPGQSLTLIATANQGSEATYESGFVIDKFPISRPNLTFSTLTVSNMSPEDSSIYLCSVRQGNEKLFFGSGTQLSVL.

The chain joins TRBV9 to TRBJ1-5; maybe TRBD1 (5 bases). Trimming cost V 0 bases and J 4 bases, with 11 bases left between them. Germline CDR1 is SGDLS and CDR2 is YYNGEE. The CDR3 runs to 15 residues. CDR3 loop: CASSVGGDRNQPQHF. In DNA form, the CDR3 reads TGTGCCAGCAGCGTAGGGGGGGATCGAAATCAGCCCCAGCATTTT.

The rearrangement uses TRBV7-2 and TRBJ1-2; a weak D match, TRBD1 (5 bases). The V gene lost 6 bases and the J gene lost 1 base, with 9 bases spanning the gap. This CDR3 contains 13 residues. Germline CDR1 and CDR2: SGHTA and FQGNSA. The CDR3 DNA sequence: TGTGCCAGCAGTAAAGGGGTTAACTATGGCTACACCTTC. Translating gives CASSKGVNYGYTF.

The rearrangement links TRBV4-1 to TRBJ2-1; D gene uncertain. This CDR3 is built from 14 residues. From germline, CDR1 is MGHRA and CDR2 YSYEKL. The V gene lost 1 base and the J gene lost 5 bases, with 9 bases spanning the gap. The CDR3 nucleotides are TGCGCCAGCAGCCAAGCTGGCACAGACAATGAGCAGTTCTTC. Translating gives CASSQAGTDNEQFF.

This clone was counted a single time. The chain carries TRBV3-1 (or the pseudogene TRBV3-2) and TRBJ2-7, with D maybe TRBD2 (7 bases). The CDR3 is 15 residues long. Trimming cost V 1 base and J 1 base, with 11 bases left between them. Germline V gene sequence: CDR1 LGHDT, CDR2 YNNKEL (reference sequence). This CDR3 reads CASSQGGGLSYEQYF. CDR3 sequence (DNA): TGTGCCAGCAGCCAAGGGGGGGGGCTTTCCTACGAGCAGTACTTC.

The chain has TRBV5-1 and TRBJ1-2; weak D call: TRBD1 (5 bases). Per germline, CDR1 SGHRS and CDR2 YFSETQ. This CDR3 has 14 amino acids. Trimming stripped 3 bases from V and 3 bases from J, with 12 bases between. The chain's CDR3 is CASSYSGGDYGYTF. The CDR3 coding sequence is TGCGCCAGCAGCTATTCTGGGGGGGACTATGGCTACACCTTC.

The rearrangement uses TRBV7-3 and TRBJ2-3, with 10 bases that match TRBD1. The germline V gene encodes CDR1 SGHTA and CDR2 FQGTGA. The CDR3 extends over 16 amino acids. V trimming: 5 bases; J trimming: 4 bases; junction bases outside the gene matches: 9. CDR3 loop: CASSPGDRGSADTQYF. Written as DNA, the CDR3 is TGTGCCAGCAGCCCGGGGGACAGGGGAAGTGCAGATACGCAGTATTTT.

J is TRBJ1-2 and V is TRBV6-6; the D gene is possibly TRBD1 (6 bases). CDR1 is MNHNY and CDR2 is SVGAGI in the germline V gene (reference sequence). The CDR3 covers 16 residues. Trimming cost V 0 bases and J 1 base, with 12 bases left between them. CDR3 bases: TGTGCCAGCAGTTACTCGGGGGCCGCACGTAACTATGGCTACACCTTC. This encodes CASSYSGAARNYGYTF.

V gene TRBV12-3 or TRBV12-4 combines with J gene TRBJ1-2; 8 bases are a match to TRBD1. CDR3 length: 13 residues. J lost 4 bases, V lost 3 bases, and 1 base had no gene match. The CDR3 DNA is TGTGCCAGCAGTTTCACAGGGGGCTATGGCTACACCTTC. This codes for CASSFTGGYGYTF.

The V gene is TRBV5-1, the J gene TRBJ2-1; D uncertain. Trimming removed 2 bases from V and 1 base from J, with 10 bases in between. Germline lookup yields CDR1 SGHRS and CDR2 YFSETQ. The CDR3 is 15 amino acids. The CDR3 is CASSLSLQSYNEQFF. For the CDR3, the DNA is TGCGCCAGCAGCTTATCCTTACAATCCTACAATGAGCAGTTCTTC.

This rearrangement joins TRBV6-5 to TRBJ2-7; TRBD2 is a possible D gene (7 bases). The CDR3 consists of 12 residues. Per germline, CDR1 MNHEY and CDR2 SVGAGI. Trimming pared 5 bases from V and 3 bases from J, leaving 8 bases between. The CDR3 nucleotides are TGTGCCAGCAGTAGGGGGGGCTACGAGCAGTACTTC. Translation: CASSRGGYEQYF.

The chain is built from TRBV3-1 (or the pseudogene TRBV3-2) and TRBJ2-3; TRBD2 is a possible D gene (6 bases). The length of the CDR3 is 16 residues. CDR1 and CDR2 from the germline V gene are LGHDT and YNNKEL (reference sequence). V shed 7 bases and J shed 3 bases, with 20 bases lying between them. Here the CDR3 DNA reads TGTGCCAGCACCCCCTCGACTAGAGGCCTTACAGATACGCAGTATTTT. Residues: CASTPSTRGLTDTQYF.